The rows below give T cell receptor beta chains drawn from one sample of a study of blood T cells in healthy people across ages. Using its own MiXCR run on the 5' RACE reads, TCRdb lists one record per CDR3 protein. The table lists under 2 million distinct CDR3 sequences, 30% to 40% of them singletons. Sequencing used blood. These receptors were obtained from a woman aged 25-40 years in good health. Each CDR3 is given with its conserved first and last residue. Each record gives: clone size, D gene, J gene, V gene, CDR3 DNA, CDR3 protein. The D gene is left open where the match is weak. A row's size may be missing; if present it is once, few, many or a size class.

>-|TRBD2|TRBJ2-7|TRBV9
TGTGCCAGCAGCCCATCAGGACTAGCGGAATACGAGCAGTACTTC
CASSPSGLAEYEQYF
>few|-|TRBJ2-5|TRBV4-1
TGCGCCAGCAGCCAGGCCGCACCGGGACCACAGGAGACCCAGTACTTC
CASSQAAPGPQETQYF
>once|TRBD1|TRBJ2-7|TRBV18
TGTGTCAGCTCACCTGCCGGGACAGGGGACAACGAGCAGTACTTC
CVSSPAGTGDNEQYF
>few|TRBD1|TRBJ1-5|TRBV4-1
TGCGCCAGCAGCCCCGGACAGGGGGCATTATCCAATCAGCCCCAGCATTTT
CASSPGQGALSNQPQHF
>-|-|TRBJ2-1|TRBV3-1
TGTGCCAGCAGCCAAGGAGTGGGGTTACAGTTCTTC
CASSQGVGLQFF
>few|-|TRBJ2-1|TRBV9
TGTGCCAGCAGCGCCGGCGCGGGACATAACAATGAGCAGTTCTTC
CASSAGAGHNNEQFF
>-|TRBD2|TRBJ2-7|TRBV3-1
TGTGCCAGCAGCCATTCTAGCGGGAGGGGCACCTACGAGCAGTACTTC
CASSHSSGRGTYEQYF
>-|TRBD2|TRBJ2-1|TRBV5-1
TGCGCCAGCAGCTCCACTAGCGGGAGTTACTATGAGCAGTTCTTC
CASSSTSGSYYEQFF
>many|-|TRBJ2-1|TRBV29-1
TGCAGCGTCCTGGGCCCCCACAGCGATGAGCAGTTCTTC
CSVLGPHSDEQFF
>-|TRBD2|TRBJ2-1|TRBV20-1
TGCAGTGCTCCCTCGACTAGCGGGAATAACAATGGGCAGTTCTTC
CSAPSTSGNNNGQFF
>-|-|TRBJ1-4|TRBV12-3/TRBV12-4
TGTGCCAGCAGTTTTACAGGGCCACCCAATGAAAAACTGTTTTTT
CASSFTGPPNEKLFF
>-|-|TRBJ2-2|TRBV29-1
TGCAGCGTTGCGGCAGGGTTGGGCGGGGAGCTGTTTTTT
CSVAAGLGGELFF
>-|-|TRBJ1-1|TRBV6-1
TGTGCCAGCAGGCCCCCGATGAACACTGAAGCTTTCTTT
CASRPPMNTEAFF
>-|-|TRBJ2-1|TRBV9
TGTGCCAGCAGCCCCCGGGCAGGGGAGTACAATGAGCAGTTCTTC
CASSPRAGEYNEQFF
>few|-|TRBJ2-1|TRBV9
TGTGCCAGCAGCGTAGAGGGGCCTAATGAGCAGTTCTTC
CASSVEGPNEQFF
>-|TRBD1|TRBJ2-7|TRBV4-2
TGTGCCAGCAGCCGAGGACAGGGGGGGGCCTACGAGCAGTACTTC
CASSRGQGGAYEQYF
>-|TRBD1|TRBJ1-1|TRBV4-1
TGCGCCAGCAGCCAAGATGAGGACAGGGACACTGAAGCTTTCTTT
CASSQDEDRDTEAFF
>-|-|TRBJ1-4|TRBV29-1
TGCAGCGTTTTCCAGGACGGACGAAATGAAAAACTGTTTTTT
CSVFQDGRNEKLFF
>few|-|TRBJ1-5|TRBV6-1
TGTGCCAGCACCGACAGGAATAATCAGCCCCAGCATTTT
CASTDRNNQPQHF
>-|-|TRBJ2-5|TRBV7-3
TGTGCCAGCAGCAAACGGGGACCAACTGGCGATGAGCAGTACTTC
CASSKRGPTGDEQYF
>-|-|TRBJ1-2|TRBV14
TGTGCCAGCAGCCAAGGGGAGGGACGGCATAACTATGGCTACACCTTC
CASSQGEGRHNYGYTF
>once|-|TRBJ1-1|TRBV28
TGTGCCAGCACCAAAGGCGGGGCGGTGAACACTGAAGCTTTCTTT
CASTKGGAVNTEAFF
>-|-|TRBJ2-3|TRBV27
TGTGCCAGCCTAGACGCCCTCCCCCCTCCAGATACGCAGTATTTT
CASLDALPPPDTQYF
>few|-|TRBJ2-5|TRBV21-1
TGTGCCAGCAGCAATAGTCTAGCGGGTGATGAGACCCAGTACTTC
CASSNSLAGDETQYF
>-|-|TRBJ2-7|TRBV9
TGTGCCAGCAGCGTAGGCCAGGGCCTCCACTACGAGCAGTACTTC
CASSVGQGLHYEQYF
>-|TRBD2|TRBJ2-5|TRBV2
TGTGCCAGCGGGACTAGCGGGATGGGAGAGACCCAGTACTTC
CASGTSGMGETQYF
>-|TRBD1|TRBJ1-4|TRBV9
TGTGCCAGCAGCGAGATGGGGACAGATAATGAAAAACTGTTTTTT
CASSEMGTDNEKLFF
>-|-|TRBJ2-3|TRBV12-3/TRBV12-4
TGCGCCCTGAGGAGTGTTAGTACAGATACGCAGTATTTT
CALRSVSTDTQYF
>once|TRBD2|TRBJ2-3|TRBV28
TGTGCCAGCAGTTTAGAGCGGGAGGGCCAGATAATAGATACGCAGTATTTT
CASSLEREGQIIDTQYF
>few|-|TRBJ2-2|TRBV7-9
TGTGCCAGCAGCCAGAAAGCCGGGGAGCTGTTTTTT
CASSQKAGELFF
>few|-|TRBJ2-7|TRBV4-2
TGTGCCAGCAGCCAAATATTCGCCAGTAAGTCCTACGAGCAGTACTTC
CASSQIFASKSYEQYF
>once|-|TRBJ1-2|TRBV2
TGTGCCAGCAGTGTTTCATCAGGTTACTACACCTTC
CASSVSSGYYTF
>few|TRBD1|TRBJ2-3|TRBV10-3
TGTGCCATCAGTAGGACAGGGGACACAGATACGCAGTATTTT
CAISRTGDTDTQYF
>few|-|TRBJ2-5|TRBV7-8
TGTGCCAGCAGCTTAGGGGACGGGCCTCGGGGGACCCAGTACTTC
CASSLGDGPRGTQYF
>-|-|TRBJ2-7|TRBV14
TGTGCCAGCAGCCGGCCGGGTTACTACGAGCAGTACTTC
CASSRPGYYEQYF
>-|-|TRBJ2-5|TRBV6-1
TGTGCCAGCAGTTCCTGGGACCAAGAGACCCAGTACTTC
CASSSWDQETQYF
>-|-|TRBJ2-6|TRBV28
TGTGCCAGCAGTGCGGCACATATTAGCTCTGGGGCCAACGTCCTGACTTTC
CASSAAHISSGANVLTF
>-|-|TRBJ1-1|TRBV20-1
TGCAGTGCTAAGGGGTCATGGACCCTTGAAGCTTTCTTT
CSAKGSWTLEAFF
>many|-|TRBJ2-3|TRBV27
TGTGCCAGCAGACTCGGCTCAACAGGGATGGGTGGCACAGATACGCAGTATTTT
CASRLGSTGMGGTDTQYF
>few|-|TRBJ1-2|TRBV20-1
TGCAGTGCTAGAGATTCTTCCGGAGGGTTGGAGGATGGCTACACCTTC
CSARDSSGGLEDGYTF
>few|-|TRBJ2-5|TRBV4-1
TGCGCCAGCAGTCCGCGGCCAGGGAAGGGGGTGACCCAGTACTTC
CASSPRPGKGVTQYF
>-|-|TRBJ1-2|TRBV20-1
TGCAGTGCTAGGGCTCGATCCGGCTACACCTTC
CSARARSGYTF
>many|-|TRBJ2-7|TRBV5-1
TGCGCCAGCAGCGGTACCACTACGAGCTCCTACGAGCAGTACTTC
CASSGTTTSSYEQYF
>-|TRBD2|TRBJ2-3|TRBV5-1
TGCGCCAGCAGCTTATTAGCGGGCGGGGGGACGAGCACAGATACGCAGTATTTT
CASSLLAGGGTSTDTQYF
>-|-|TRBJ2-7|TRBV3-1
TGTGCCAGCAGCCCAAACTACGTGGAGCAGTACTTC
CASSPNYVEQYF
>-|TRBD1|TRBJ2-7|TRBV20-1
TGCAGTGCTAGGGCCTTGGACAGGTCCTCCTACGAGCAGTACTTC
CSARALDRSSYEQYF
>-|-|TRBJ1-2|TRBV20-1
TGCAGTGCCAGGAGCAGGGTTCTTGGGACTGGCTGCACCTTC
CSARSRVLGTGCTF
>-|TRBD1|TRBJ1-4|TRBV7-6
TGTGCCAGCAGCTTAGACACCGGGACAGCCCCCGGAGCTAATGAAAAACTGTTTTTT
CASSLDTGTAPGANEKLFF
>few|-|TRBJ2-3|TRBV6-1
TGTGCCAGCAGTGAGTCTAGGGTCCAAGATACGCAGTATTTT
CASSESRVQDTQYF
>few|-|TRBJ2-7|TRBV20-1
TGCAGTGCTAGTGGCAGGGAACCCTACGAGCAGTACTTC
CSASGREPYEQYF
>many|-|TRBJ2-5|TRBV4-1
TGCGCCAGCAGCCAAGCACCACACAAGGAACAGTACTTC
CASSQAPHKEQYF
>-|-|TRBJ1-5|TRBV10-3
TGTGCCATCACCGGGGGTGCGGATCAGCCCCAGCATTTT
CAITGGADQPQHF
>-|-|TRBJ2-7|TRBV27
TGTGCCAGCAGTGCCGTGAGCGCGCTCTCCTACGAGCAGTACTTC
CASSAVSALSYEQYF
>-|TRBD2|TRBJ2-1|TRBV20-1
TGCAGTGCTACGGGACTAGTGACGTCGGGACAGTTCTTC
CSATGLVTSGQFF
>few|TRBD1|TRBJ2-4|TRBV11-2
TGTGCCAGCAGCTCCGGGACAGGGAAAAACATTCAGTACTTC
CASSSGTGKNIQYF
>-|TRBD1|TRBJ2-7|TRBV18
TGTGCCAGCTCACCACCGGGGACAGCAAGCTCCTACGAGCAGTACTTC
CASSPPGTASSYEQYF
>-|-|TRBJ1-4|TRBV11-2
TGTGCCTGCAGCCCCAGGTGGGGTTCTGATGAAAAACTGTTTTTT
CACSPRWGSDEKLFF
>-|TRBD2|TRBJ2-2|TRBV9
TGTGCCAGCAGCGCCCGACGGACTAGCGGGGGCCCGAACACCGGGGAGCTGTTTTTT
CASSARRTSGGPNTGELFF
>-|TRBD1|TRBJ2-1|TRBV6-5
TGTGCCAGCAGTTCCCGAGGGGGCGTTTGGGATGAGCAGTTCTTC
CASSSRGGVWDEQFF
>-|-|TRBJ2-1|TRBV12-3/TRBV12-4
TGTGCCAGCAGTTCAGACTGGGAGAGGTCCAATGAGCAGTTCTTC
CASSSDWERSNEQFF